The sequence of this T cell receptor (beta chain) was determined in a study of blood T cell repertoires in COVID-19 (dated by TCRdb to between 2020 and 2021). Broadly, across the study: Samples covering the acute and convalescent phases of COVID-19 were provided by collaborators in the United States, Italy and Spain. A freely available public database, intended as a resource for researchers studying the immune response to SARS-CoV-2, is where the repertoires were released. The prospective study material was composed of cDNA or gDNA derived from T cells, B-cell-depleted T cells, or PBMCs. Where available, HLA class I and class II types were taken from metadata supplied by the sample provider and were not determined by assay-based typing. The samples were drawn from the first 160 participants of the ongoing ImmuneRACE study and from over a thousand subjects provided by 6 global collaborators. Sample metadata almost always included a de-identified subject ID, COVID-19 status, age in years and sex. Subjects who had been exposed to COVID-19, were actively infected with it, or had recovered from it provided the deeply sampled blood TCRbeta repertoires that made up the dataset. Here is what the overall study found, with its caveats: Clinical and demographic metadata were provided uncurated, with the amount varying by source and participant.

TCRbeta CDR3 regions were amplified from genomic DNA using the immunoSEQ Assay, a bias-controlled multiplex PCR. The paper's processing steps were these. The number of nucleated cells in each sample was estimated by amplification of reference gene primers within the assay. To quantify the absolute abundance of each unique TCRbeta CDR3 rearrangement, sequence reads were collapsed and filtered. For each sample, productive Simpson clonality was calculated by taking the square root of Simpson's diversity index across productive rearrangements. The source is immuneACCESS, and TCRdb retained only in-frame sequences with V and J called. Part of the clones is not carried over; for the studies checked, unresolved V genes explain less than half of this, and the remainder is unexplained. V, J and clone size were drawn from that table, and D and trimming were deduced from the DNA. For this sample there are 400,000 to 450,000 clones; 75% to 90% appear just once. The ten top clones hold roughly 1.4% of the sample.

V and J are truncated by 7 bases and 8 bases respectively, leaving an intervening sequence of 17 bases. Including the terminal cysteine and phenylalanine, the CDR3 comprises 13 residues. Solely the CDR3 DNA is kept, with 39 bases framed from the first base. Of note for this clone: The antigen it binds to is not known. Base quality data are lacking; no much larger clone is found one base away.

Each collaborating institution followed its own protocols to collect whole blood in K2EDTA tubes. For TCRbeta analysis, collaborators shipped samples as frozen whole blood, isolated PBMCs, or DNA extracted from either of those sample types. The TCR was taken from a woman aged 25 to 39 with active or convalescent COVID-19. Sequenced material: peripheral blood. Recombination joined TRBV12-3 or TRBV12-4 with TRBJ1-2; too little of a D gene remains to name it. Read as DNA, the sequence is TGTGCCAGCACCTCAGCGCGGTTAGGAGGCTACACCTTC. Its translation reads: CASTSARLGGYTF.